The clone carrying this T cell receptor beta chain was seen more than once but under ten times. These data are taken from a study of patients and donors after allogeneic stem cell transplantation. With V trimmed by 6 bases and J by 6 bases, 15 bases remained unmatched. CDR3 length: 16 residues. In TCRdb, the RT-PCR reads were re-called with MiXCR into one record per CDR3 protein. The sample includes 100,000 to 130,000 distinct CDR3 sequences, 35% of them seen just once. Sequencing was performed on blood, either unsorted or a sorted T cell fraction (not recorded which). The chain links TRBV12-3 or TRBV12-4 to TRBJ1-2, with 8 bases aligning to TRBD1. This TCR derives from a human donor who was either an allogeneic HSCT recipient or a stem cell or donor lymphocyte infusion donor (not recorded which). It is not recorded whose cells these are; they may come from a transplant donor. The CDR3 DNA is TGTGCCAGCAGCCCTTTTTTCTCAGGGGGCAGGAATGGCTACACCTTC. Translation gives CASSPFFSGGRNGYTF.